This entry concerns a single T cell receptor beta chain. Sequencing used immunoSEQ multiplex PCR; TCRdb keeps in-frame clones, though not all of them. Of some 13,000 clones detected, about nine tenths appear once; the ten largest clones hold over 25%. These data are taken from a study of preoperative IRX-2 immunotherapy in early breast cancer. Regarding treatment: preoperative locoregional IRX-2 cytokine immunotherapy. Preoperative locoregional IRX-2 cytokine immunotherapy was tested in the phase Ib source study. CDR1 is SGHRS, CDR2 YFSETQ, per germline. Trimming cost V 4 bases and J 8 bases, with 21 bases left between them. The CDR3 length is 15 residues.

This sequence was found in a human donor with breast cancer. The V call is TRBV5-1, the J call TRBJ2-5, with D perhaps TRBD1 (6 bases). Sampling was performed from a patient treated with IRX-2 immunotherapy. CDR3 sequence reads: CASSPGQGRRETQYF. The CDR3 bases are TGCGCCAGCAGCCCGGGACAAGGCAGAAGAGAAACCCAGTACTTC.